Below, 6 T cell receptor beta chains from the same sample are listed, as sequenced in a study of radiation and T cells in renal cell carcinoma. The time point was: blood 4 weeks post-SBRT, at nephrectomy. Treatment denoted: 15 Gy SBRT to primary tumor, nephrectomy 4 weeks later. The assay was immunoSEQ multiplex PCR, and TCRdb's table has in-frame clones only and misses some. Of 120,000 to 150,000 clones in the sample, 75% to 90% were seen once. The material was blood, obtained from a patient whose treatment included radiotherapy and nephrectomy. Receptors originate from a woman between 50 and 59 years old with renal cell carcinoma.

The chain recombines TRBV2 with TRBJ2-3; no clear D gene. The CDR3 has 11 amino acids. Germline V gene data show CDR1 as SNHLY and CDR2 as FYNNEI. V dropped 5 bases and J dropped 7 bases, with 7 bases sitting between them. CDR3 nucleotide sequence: TGTGCCAGCAGTCCGGTCAATACGCAGTATTTT. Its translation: CASSPVNTQYF.

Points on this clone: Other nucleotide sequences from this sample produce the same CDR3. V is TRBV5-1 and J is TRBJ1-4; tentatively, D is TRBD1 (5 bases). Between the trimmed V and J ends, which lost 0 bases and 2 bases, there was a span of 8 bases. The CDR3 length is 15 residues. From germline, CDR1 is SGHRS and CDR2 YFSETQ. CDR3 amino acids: CASSLDGATNEKLFF. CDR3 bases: TGCGCCAGCAGCTTGGACGGGGCGACTAATGAAAAACTGTTTTTT.

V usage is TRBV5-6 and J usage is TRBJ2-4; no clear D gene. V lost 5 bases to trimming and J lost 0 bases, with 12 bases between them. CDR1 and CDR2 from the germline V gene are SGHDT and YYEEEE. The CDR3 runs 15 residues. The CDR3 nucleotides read TGTGCCAGCAGTCCGACTGTATTAGCCAAAAACATTCAGTACTTC. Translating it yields CASSPTVLAKNIQYF.

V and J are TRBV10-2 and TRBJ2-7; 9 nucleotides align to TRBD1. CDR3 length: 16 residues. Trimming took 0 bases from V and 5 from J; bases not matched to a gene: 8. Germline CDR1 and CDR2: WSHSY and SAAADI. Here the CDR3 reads CASSESGTGIPHEQYF. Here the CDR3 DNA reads TGCGCCAGCAGTGAGTCTGGGACAGGGATTCCCCACGAGCAGTACTTC.

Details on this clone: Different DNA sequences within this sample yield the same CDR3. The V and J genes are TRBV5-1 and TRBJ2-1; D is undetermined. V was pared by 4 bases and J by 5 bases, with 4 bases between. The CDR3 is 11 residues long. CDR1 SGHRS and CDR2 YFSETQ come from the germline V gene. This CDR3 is CASSRNNEQFF. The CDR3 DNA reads TGCGCCAGCAGCAGAAACAATGAGCAGTTCTTC.

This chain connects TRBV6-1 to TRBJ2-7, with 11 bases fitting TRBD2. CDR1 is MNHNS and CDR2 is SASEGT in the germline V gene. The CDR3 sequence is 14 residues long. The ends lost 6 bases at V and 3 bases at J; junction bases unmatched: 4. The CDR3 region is CASRYSGRDYEQYF. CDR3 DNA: TGTGCCAGCAGATATAGCGGGAGGGACTACGAGCAGTACTTC.